The 2 T cell receptor beta chains listed next were all sequenced from one sample in a study of blood T cell repertoires in COVID-19. TCRdb keeps only in-frame clones here, not all; method: immunoSEQ multiplex PCR. This repertoire shows some 120,000 clones, 55% to 70% found once; its top ten account for 2% to 2.5%. Sample: peripheral blood. The receptors come from a woman in her seventies with acute or convalescent COVID-19.

The chain links TRBV5-1 to TRBJ2-7; D perhaps matches TRBD1 (6 bases). Trimming removed 0 bases from V and 3 bases from J, with 16 bases in between. This CDR3 spans 16 amino acids. Germline lookup yields CDR1 SGHRS and CDR2 YFSETQ. CDR3 amino acids: CASSLVRTALNYEQYF. The CDR3 region has the DNA TGCGCCAGCAGCTTGGTCCGGACAGCCCTAAACTACGAGCAGTACTTC.

This chain joins TRBV7-2 and TRBJ1-1, with 7 bases aligning to TRBD1. Looked up from germline, CDR1 is SGHTA and CDR2 is FQGNSA. With 1 base clipped from V and 7 bases from J, the junction kept 21 bases outside the gene matches. The CDR3 is 19 amino acids. The CDR3 region has the DNA TGTGCCAGCAGCTTAGGGCCGTATTCGACAGGGTCGTCTTCGGATGAAGCTTTCTTT. As protein: CASSLGPYSTGSSSDEAFF. The whole variable domain, remainder taken from reference TRBV7-2 and TRBJ1-1, is GAGVSQSPSNKVTEKGKDVELRCDPISGHTALYWYRQSLGQGLEFLIYFQGNSAPDKSGLPSDRFSAERTGGSVSTLTIQRTQQEDSAVYLCASSLGPYSTGSSSDEAFFGQGTRLTVV.